This TCR beta chain originates from a study of glioma-infiltrating T cells. Using RNA template, CDR3s of TCR alpha and beta were amplified with iRepertoire arm-PCR. Tissue mRNA or PBMC total RNA, 100-400 ng, went into one-step reverse transcription and amplification. TCRdb itself ran the multiplex PCR reads through MiXCR, one entry per CDR3 protein. This sample has 150,000 to 200,000 distinct CDR3 sequences, with about 46% found just once. This clonotype was counted at least ten times. The antigen is unknown. Study-wide results and limits: CDR3 overlap between tissue and blood was very small. Above-expected tissue-blood divergence occurred in all gliomas, most in low-grade ones.

This CDR3 has 14 residues. Trimming stripped 3 bases from V and 7 bases from J, with 13 bases between. Germline V gene data show CDR1 as KGHDR and CDR2 as SFDVKD. The sample was glioma tissue, nonneoplastic brain tissue, or PBMCs (not recorded which). The genes are TRBV24-1 and TRBJ2-3; perhaps TRBD1 as D (5 bases). The origin of this receptor is a human donor with low-grade glioma or glioblastoma, undergoing nonglioma brain surgery, or in good health (not recorded which). The CDR3 sequence: CATSDRRQTNTQYF. The CDR3 region has the DNA TGTGCCACCAGTGATCGGCGACAGACCAATACGCAGTATTTT.